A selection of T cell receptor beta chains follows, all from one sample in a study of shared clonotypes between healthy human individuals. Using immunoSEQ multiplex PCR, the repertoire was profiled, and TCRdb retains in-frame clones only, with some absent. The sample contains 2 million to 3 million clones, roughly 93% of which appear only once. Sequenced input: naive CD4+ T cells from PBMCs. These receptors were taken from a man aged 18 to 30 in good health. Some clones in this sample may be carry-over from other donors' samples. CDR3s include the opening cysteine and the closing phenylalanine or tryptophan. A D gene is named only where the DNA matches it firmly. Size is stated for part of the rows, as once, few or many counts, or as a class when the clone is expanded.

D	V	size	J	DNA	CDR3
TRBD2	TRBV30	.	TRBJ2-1	TGTGCCTGGATCATGAGCGGGAGCTCCTACAATGAGCAGTTCTTC	CAWIMSGSSYNEQFF
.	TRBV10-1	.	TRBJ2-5	TGCGCCAGCAGTGATAACAGTCTACAAGAGACCCAGTACTTC	CASSDNSLQETQYF
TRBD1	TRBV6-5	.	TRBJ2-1	TGTGCCAGCACTCTCCGGGACAGGGCCCATGAGCAGTTCTTC	CASTLRDRAHEQFF
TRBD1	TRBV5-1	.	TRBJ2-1	TGCGCCAGCAACCGACAGGGGTACAATGAGCAGTTCTTC	CASNRQGYNEQFF
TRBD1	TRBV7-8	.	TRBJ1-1	TGTGCCAGCAGCCCGACACCCGGACAGGCCATGGGGACTGAAGCTTTCTTT	CASSPTPGQAMGTEAFF
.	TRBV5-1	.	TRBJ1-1	TGCGCCAGCAGCTTCGAACGAACGAACACTGAAGCTTTCTTT	CASSFERTNTEAFF
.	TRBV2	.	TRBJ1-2	TGTGCCAGCATGCCCTCAGGCTATGGCTACACCTTC	CASMPSGYGYTF
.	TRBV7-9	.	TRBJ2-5	TGTGCCAGCAGGGCTAGTGGGTTCCAAGAGACCCAGTACTTC	CASRASGFQETQYF
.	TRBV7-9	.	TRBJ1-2	TGTGCCAGCAGCTTAGCGCTTTTAACAGGAAGGAATGGCTACACCTTC	CASSLALLTGRNGYTF
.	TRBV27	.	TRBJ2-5	TGTGCCAGCAGTTTATCCCCGACAGGCGAAGAGACCCAGTACTTC	CASSLSPTGEETQYF
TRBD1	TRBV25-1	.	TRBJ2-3	TGTGCCAGCAGTGAAAGTGGAGGGACAGGGTCAGATACGCAGTATTTT	CASSESGGTGSDTQYF
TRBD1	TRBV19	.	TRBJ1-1	TGTGCCAGTAGTTCCCGGACAGGGGTGAACACTGAAGCTTTCTTT	CASSSRTGVNTEAFF
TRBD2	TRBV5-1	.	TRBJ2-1	TGCGCCAGCAGCTTCCTTCTGGCGGGAGCTTTAAGCTCCTACAATGAGCAGTTCTTC	CASSFLLAGALSSYNEQFF
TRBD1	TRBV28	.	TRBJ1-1	TGTGCCAGCACCAGGGGGGGGGACACTGAAGCTTTCTTT	CASTRGGDTEAFF
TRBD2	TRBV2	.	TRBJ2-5	TGTGCCAGCAGTAATAGCGGGGCCTCCGGAGAGACCCAGTACTTC	CASSNSGASGETQYF
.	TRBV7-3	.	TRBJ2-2	TGTGCCAGCAGCTTAACGGGAGATGGGACCGGGGAGCTGTTTTTT	CASSLTGDGTGELFF
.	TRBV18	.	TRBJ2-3	TGTGCCAGCTCACCCCTAACTAAAACAGATACGCAGTATTTT	CASSPLTKTDTQYF
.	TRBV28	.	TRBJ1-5	TGTGCCAGCAGTTTAGGGGGGCATCAGCCCCAGCATTTT	CASSLGGHQPQHF
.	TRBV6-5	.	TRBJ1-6	TGTGCCAGCAGCATCGGACGTTTAAATTCACCCCTCCACTTT	CASSIGRLNSPLHF
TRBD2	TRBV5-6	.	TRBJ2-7	TGTGCCAGCAGCTTGGTCGGGGGGGCCCTAAGAGATTACGAGCAGTACTTC	CASSLVGGALRDYEQYF
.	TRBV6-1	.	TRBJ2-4	TGTGCCAGCTGGCAGGGGGGTCTAGGGGAGAACATTCAGTACTTC	CASWQGGLGENIQYF
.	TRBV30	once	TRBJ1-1	TGTGCCTGGAGGTTTATGCCCCAGGGGCACACTGAAGCTTTCTTT	CAWRFMPQGHTEAFF
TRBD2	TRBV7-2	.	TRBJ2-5	TGTGCCAGCAGCCGGAGCGGGAGCACCCAAGAGACCCAGTACTTC	CASSRSGSTQETQYF
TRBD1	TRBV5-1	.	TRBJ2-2	TGCGCCAGCAGCGCATTGTCCTCCCGGACAGGGGACACCGGGGAGCTGTTTTTT	CASSALSSRTGDTGELFF
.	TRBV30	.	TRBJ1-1	TGTGCCTGGAGTCCGGGAGCCAATGTGCTATCTGGGGCTTTCTTT	CAWSPGANVLSGAFF
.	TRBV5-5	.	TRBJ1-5	TGTGCCAGCAGCTTTTCGGGGGGCAATCAGCCCCAGCATTTT	CASSFSGGNQPQHF
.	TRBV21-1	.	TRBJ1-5	TGTGCCAGCACCACGAAAAGCAATCAGCCCCAGCATTTT	CASTTKSNQPQHF
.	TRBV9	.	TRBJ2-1	TGTGCCAGCAGCGCTCGGACAGTAAGCTCCTACAATGAGCAGTTCTTC	CASSARTVSSYNEQFF
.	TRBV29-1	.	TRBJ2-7	TGCAGCGTTCTCAAAAGTGTCGGCGCTTACGAGCAGTACTTC	CSVLKSVGAYEQYF
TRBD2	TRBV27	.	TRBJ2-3	TGTGCCAGCAGTTCCTATAGCGGGAGAGGTTGGGCAGATACGCAGTATTTT	CASSSYSGRGWADTQYF
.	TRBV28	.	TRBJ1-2	TGTGCCAGCAGTGGGAGCTACTATGGCTACACCTTC	CASSGSYYGYTF
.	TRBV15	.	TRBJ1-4	TGTGCCACCAGCAGGGACAGCCTAACCTCAACTAATGAAAAACTGTTTTTT	CATSRDSLTSTNEKLFF
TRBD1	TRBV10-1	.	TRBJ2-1	TGCGCCAGCAGCTGGGACAGGGGAGATAATGAGCAGTTCTTC	CASSWDRGDNEQFF
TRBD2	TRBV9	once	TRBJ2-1	TGTGCCAGCAGAAGGGGACTAGCGGACTACAATGAGCAGTTCTTC	CASRRGLADYNEQFF
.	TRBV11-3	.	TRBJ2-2	TGTGCCAGCAGCTTACAGGGGACCGGGGAGCTGTTTTTT	CASSLQGTGELFF
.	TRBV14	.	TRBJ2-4	TGTGCCAGCAGCCATATCAGGGACACCGTGCATTTAGCCAAAAACATTCAGTACTTC	CASSHIRDTVHLAKNIQYF
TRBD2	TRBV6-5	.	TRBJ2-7	TGTGCCAGCAGTTACTCAGTCCCGCCTAGCGGATACGAGCAGTACTTC	CASSYSVPPSGYEQYF
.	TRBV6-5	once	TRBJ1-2	TGTGCCAGTTCGGGACCGTTCGGAGGCTACACCTTC	CASSGPFGGYTF
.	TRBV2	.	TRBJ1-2	TGTGCCAGCAGTGAAGCGTCAGAAAAGAAGGATGGCTACACCTTC	CASSEASEKKDGYTF
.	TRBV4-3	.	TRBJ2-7	TGCGCCAGCAGCCAAGATCAAAGGTATCCTGGCGAGCAGTACTTC	CASSQDQRYPGEQYF
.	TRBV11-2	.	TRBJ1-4	TGTGCCAGCAGCTTAGGCCGGACATCGGAAAAACTGTTTTTT	CASSLGRTSEKLFF
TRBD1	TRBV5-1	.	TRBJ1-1	TGCGCCAGCAGTTACAGGGGGGAGAACACTGAAGCTTTCTTT	CASSYRGENTEAFF
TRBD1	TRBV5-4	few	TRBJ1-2	TGTGCCAGCAGCTTGGCCCGGACAGGCCGAGGCTACACCTTC	CASSLARTGRGYTF
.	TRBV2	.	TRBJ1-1	TGTGCCAGCAGTGACAACAGGGACACTGAAGCTTTCTTT	CASSDNRDTEAFF
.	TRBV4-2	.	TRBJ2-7	TGTGCCAGCAGCCAAGCACGTGAAGATCCGGGGACCCGACTATACGAGCAGTACTTC	CASSQAREDPGTRLYEQYF
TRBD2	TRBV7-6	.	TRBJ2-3	TGTGCCAGCAGCCAGATGGGACTAGCGCCTCCTCATACGCAGTATTTT	CASSQMGLAPPHTQYF
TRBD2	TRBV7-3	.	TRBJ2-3	TGTGCCAGCAGCTTAACCCGCGGGAGCGCAGATACGCAGTATTTT	CASSLTRGSADTQYF
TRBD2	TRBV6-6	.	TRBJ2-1	TGTGCCAGCAGTTACTCTCCGGGAGGGGGAGTCGAGCAGTTCTTC	CASSYSPGGGVEQFF
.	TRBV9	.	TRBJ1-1	TGTGCCAGCAGCGTAGGAGGGCAGGCCACTGAAGCTTTCTTT	CASSVGGQATEAFF
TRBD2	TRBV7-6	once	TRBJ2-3	TGTGCCAGCAGCTTAGGTTCTAGCGGAGGCACAGATACGCAGTATTTT	CASSLGSSGGTDTQYF
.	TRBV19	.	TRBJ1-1	TGTGCCAGTAGACAATACACTGAAGCTTTCTTT	CASRQYTEAFF
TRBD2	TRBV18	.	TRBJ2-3	TGTGCCAGCTCACCTCGGGCTAGCGGGAGCACAGATACGCAGTATTTT	CASSPRASGSTDTQYF
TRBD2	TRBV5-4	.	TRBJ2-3	TGTGCCAGCAGCCCGGGGACTAGCGGGAGAACAGATACGCAGTATTTT	CASSPGTSGRTDTQYF
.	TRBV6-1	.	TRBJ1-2	TGTGCCAGCAGTGAAGTCCACCCCTCACAGTCCAGATCCTATGGCTACACCTTC	CASSEVHPSQSRSYGYTF
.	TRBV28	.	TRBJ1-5	TGTGCCAGCAGTAGGCAGAGGTATAGCAATCAGCCCCAGCATTTT	CASSRQRYSNQPQHF
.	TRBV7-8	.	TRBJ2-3	TGTGCCAGCAGCTTATCACTGATAACTAGCACAGATACGCAGTATTTT	CASSLSLITSTDTQYF
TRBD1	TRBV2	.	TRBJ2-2	TGTGCCAGCAGCCCGTGGACAGGGCCCGGGGAGCTGTTTTTT	CASSPWTGPGELFF